This record covers a single T cell receptor beta chain. Its antigen is still unknown. Included in the TCR beta cDNA libraries were unique molecular identifiers. Each batch of about 0.95 to 11 million T cells produced 490,000 or so cDNA molecules. A single record per CDR3 protein comes from TCRdb applying MiXCR to the PCR reads. The sample comprises approximately 400,000 distinct CDR3 sequences, around 37% of which are singletons, and around 15% rests with the top ten. CDR3 length: 14 residues. The ends were cut back, 1 base at V and 1 base at J, with 8 bases in the middle. Germline loops: CDR1 SGHTA, CDR2 FQGNSA. The data were obtained in a study of post-analysis software for immune sequencing data. Study-wide findings and caveats: Versus controls, multiple sclerosis patients showed significantly lower diversity (normalized Chao1). Same-batch preparations were strongly co-clustered by F measure. Comparison of patients with controls showed four or five TRBV segments more frequent in patients, TRBV5-6, TRBV5-1 and TRBV20-1 among them.

Sequencing used blood. The sequence was obtained from a girl aged 5-17 years with multiple sclerosis. The rearrangement links TRBV7-2 to TRBJ2-7; D not certain. CDR3 in DNA: TGTGCCAGCAGCTTAGGGCCCTATTCCTACGAGCAGTACTTC. Translating gives CASSLGPYSYEQYF. The variable domain in full, with the rest retrieved from reference TRBV7-2 and TRBJ2-7, is GAGVSQSPSNKVTEKGKDVELRCDPISGHTALYWYRQSLGQGLEFLIYFQGNSAPDKSGLPSDRFSAERTGGSVSTLTIQRTQQEDSAVYLCASSLGPYSYEQYFGPGTRLTVT.